This entry concerns a single T cell receptor beta chain. The V end lost 6 bases, the J end lost 11 bases, and 20 bases lay between the germline ends. The CDR3 spans 14 residues. Germline values: CDR1 DFQATT, CDR2 SNEGSKA (reference sequence). MiXCR, applied by TCRdb to the RT-PCR reads, yields one record per CDR3 protein. The sample contains 650,000 to 800,000 distinct CDR3 sequences, 12% to 15% of which appear only once. This TCR derives from a female donor in good health, serving as a healthy control. Sequenced: memory CD4+ T cells from blood. The chain combines TRBV20-1 with TRBJ2-6, with a weak D call TRBD2 (6 bases). The CDR3 protein is CSAPEGGLRDVLTF. As DNA, the CDR3 is TGCAGTGCCCCCGAGGGAGGCCTAAGAGACGTCCTGACTTTC.